These 21 T cell receptor beta chains originate from one sample sequenced in a study of cytomegalovirus exposure and HLA in healthy donors. TCRdb's copy holds only in-frame clones and misses some; the assay was immunoSEQ multiplex PCR. The table has about 150,000 clones, about nine tenths seen once. Material for sequencing was PBMCs. Receptors originate from a man in his late teens or twenties in good health and CMV-seronegative.

The CDR3 nucleotides read TGTGCCAGCTCTTTCTCTGGAAACACCATATATTTT. The encoded protein is CASSFSGNTIYF. V usage is TRBV6-1 and J usage is TRBJ1-3; no clear D. V dropped 8 bases and J dropped 0 bases, with 5 bases sitting between them. Per the germline V gene, CDR1 is MNHNS and CDR2 is SASEGT. The length of the CDR3 is 12 residues.

The rearrangement uses TRBV6-1 and TRBJ1-1; D unclear. The CDR3 has 12 amino acids. Looked up from germline, CDR1 is MNHNS and CDR2 is SASEGT. V dropped 3 bases and J dropped 11 bases, with 13 bases sitting between them. Written as DNA, the CDR3 is TGTGCCAGCAGTGAGGACTTGCCGCGGGCTTTCTTT. The encoded protein is CASSEDLPRAFF.

The CDR3 spells CASSPGRSNQPQHF. The CDR3 region has the DNA TGTGCCAGCAGTCCTGGCCGCTCCAATCAGCCCCAGCATTTT. The chain couples TRBV27 to TRBJ1-5; no firm D call. This CDR3 region has 14 residues. CDR1 MNHEY and CDR2 SMNVEV come from the germline V gene (reference sequence). The V gene lost 5 bases and the J gene lost 3 bases, with 11 bases spanning the gap.

In DNA form, the CDR3 reads TGCGCCAGCAGCCTCGGGCTTCGGGGGACCCCCGGAAACACCATATATTTT. Encoded protein: CASSLGLRGTPGNTIYF. The J gene is TRBJ1-3, the V gene TRBV5-1, with a tentative D call TRBD1 (5 bases). V was cut by 4 bases and J by 4 bases, with 21 bases left in between. This CDR3 has 17 residues. In germline, CDR1 is SGHRS, CDR2 YFSETQ.

The CDR3 protein is CASSEWSEQFF. CDR3 bases: TGTGCCAGCAGTGAATGGAGTGAGCAGTTCTTC. This sequence joins TRBV25-1 and TRBJ2-1; D is unclear. Germline V gene sequence: CDR1 MGHDK, CDR2 SYGVNS. V was clipped by 1 base and J by 9 bases, with 4 bases between them. The CDR3 is made up of 11 amino acids.

The J gene is TRBJ2-2, the V gene TRBV6-5, with a possible D match to TRBD1 (6 bases). Trimming took off 2 bases at V and 0 bases at J, with 10 bases between the two ends. Germline V gene data show CDR1 as MNHEY and CDR2 as SVGAGI. The CDR3 totals 16 residues. The CDR3: CASSYGPGANTGELFF. CDR3 in DNA: TGTGCCAGCAGTTACGGGCCAGGGGCGAACACCGGGGAGCTGTTTTTT.

The genes are TRBV10-2 and TRBJ2-4, with 7 bases lining up with TRBD1. Germline loops: CDR1 WSHSY, CDR2 SAAADI. The junction had 10 bases not matched to a gene; V was cut back by 4 bases and J by 7 bases. CDR3 length: 15 amino acids. DNA for the CDR3: TGCGCCAGCAGTGTGCGAGGGGCAGGGGGTAACATTCAGTACTTC. It encodes CASSVRGAGGNIQYF.

The chain couples TRBV7-9 to TRBJ1-1; TRBD1 matches at 7 bases. The ends lost 5 bases at V and 5 bases at J; junction bases unmatched: 8. The CDR3 is 14 amino acids. Germline CDR1 is SEHNR and CDR2 is FQNEAQ (reference sequence). DNA of the CDR3: TGTGCCAGCAGCGCCCGACAGGGTCGTACTGAAGCTTTCTTT. It specifies CASSARQGRTEAFF.

This chain connects TRBV7-9 to TRBJ2-1, with a tentative D call TRBD2 (5 bases). Trimming removed 0 bases from V and 3 bases from J, with 9 bases in between. CDR3 length: 15 amino acids. Germline lookup yields CDR1 SEHNR and CDR2 FQNEAQ (reference sequence). CDR3 residues: CASSLAGVFYNEQFF. The CDR3, as DNA: TGTGCCAGCAGCTTAGCGGGAGTTTTCTACAATGAGCAGTTCTTC.

This chain connects TRBV11-2 to TRBJ2-4; TRBD1 agrees at 9 bases. Germline lookup yields CDR1 SGHAT and CDR2 FQNNGV. V lost 5 bases and J lost 11; bases outside the gene matches: 4. The CDR3 sequence is 12 residues long. CDR3 in amino acids: CASSIYRGLQYF. The CDR3 nucleotides are TGTGCCAGCAGCATATACAGGGGGCTTCAGTACTTC.

The V gene is TRBV10-3, the J gene TRBJ2-5; TRBD1 aligns across 7 bases. CDR3 length: 17 residues. The ends lost 3 bases at V and 1 base at J; junction bases unmatched: 11. CDR1 and CDR2 from the germline V gene are ENHRY and SYGVKD. The CDR3 sequence: CAISERDSPLPQETQYF. The CDR3, as DNA: TGTGCCATCAGTGAAAGGGACAGTCCATTACCCCAAGAGACCCAGTACTTC.

The chain carries TRBV6-1 and TRBJ1-1; possible D gene TRBD1, 5 bases. Germline values: CDR1 MNHNS, CDR2 SASEGT. The CDR3 spans 13 residues. V shed 2 bases and J shed 7 bases, with 11 bases lying between them. This CDR3 is CASSESRGDEAFF. CDR3 DNA: TGTGCCAGCAGTGAAAGTCGGGGGGATGAAGCTTTCTTT.

The CDR3 nucleotides are TGTGCCAGCAGTAACAACAGGGTCGGGATTGGCTACACCTTC. Encoded protein: CASSNNRVGIGYTF. V usage is TRBV27 and J usage is TRBJ1-2; a weak D match, TRBD1 (6 bases). This CDR3 region has 14 residues. With 5 bases removed from V and 7 bases from J, the gap between germline ends came to 17 bases. CDR1 MNHEY and CDR2 SMNVEV come from the germline V gene (reference sequence).

The rearrangement uses TRBV18 and TRBJ2-2, with D possibly matching TRBD1 (6 bases). The CDR3 is 15 amino acids. Trimming shortened V by 8 bases and J by 4 bases, and 17 bases separated the two germline ends. Germline V lookup: CDR1 KGHSH, CDR2 LQKENI. The CDR3 nucleotides read TGTGCCAGCGAAAACCAGGGGCGGAGCACCGGGGAGCTGTTTTTT. Amino acids: CASENQGRSTGELFF.

The V and J genes are TRBV11-2 and TRBJ2-1, with a possible D match to TRBD2 (6 bases). The CDR3 is made up of 17 amino acids. Trimming stripped 0 bases from V and 1 base from J, with 13 bases between. Per germline, CDR1 SGHAT and CDR2 FQNNGV. In nucleotides, the CDR3 is TGTGCCAGCAGCTTAGAGGGCGGGGCCACTTCCTACAATGAGCAGTTCTTC. Amino acid sequence: CASSLEGGATSYNEQFF.

Of note for this clone: At one end the junction does not follow the germline gene, possibly because of a read error. The J gene is TRBJ2-7, the V gene TRBV19; D not certain. Germline CDR1 and CDR2: LNHDA and SQIVND (reference sequence). The CDR3 consists of 13 residues. The CDR3 sequence is CANSIDHPGVQYF. The CDR3 nucleotides are TGTGCCAATAGTATAGACCACCCAGGCGTGCAGTACTTC.

The V call is TRBV6-1, the J call TRBJ2-3, with D possibly TRBD2 on 5 matching bases. The CDR3 is 16 amino acids. Trimming removed 0 bases at V and 0 bases at J, with 10 bases between. Germline-derived CDR1 and CDR2 are MNHNS and SASEGT. CDR3 bases: TGTGCCAGCAGTGAAGCAATAAGCGGTAGCACAGATACGCAGTATTTT. Its translation is CASSEAISGSTDTQYF.

This chain uses TRBV5-1 with TRBJ2-7; TRBD1 matches at 11 bases. The junction had 4 bases not matched to a gene; V was cut back by 5 bases and J by 0 bases. This CDR3 has 15 residues. CDR1 is SGHRS and CDR2 is YFSETQ in the germline V gene. CDR3 sequence: CASSTGTGGSYEQYF. The CDR3 DNA reads TGCGCCAGCAGTACCGGGACAGGGGGCTCCTACGAGCAGTACTTC.

This clone was found a few times. The V call is TRBV5-1, the J call TRBJ2-7, with D maybe TRBD1 (6 bases). This CDR3 has 12 amino acids. The V end lost 4 bases, the J end lost 3 bases, and 8 bases lay between the germline ends. Germline values: CDR1 SGHRS, CDR2 YFSETQ. CDR3 protein: CASSQDSYEQYF. CDR3 in DNA: TGCGCCAGCAGCCAGGACAGCTACGAGCAGTACTTC.

CDR3 sequence (DNA): TGTGCCAGTAGTCCTTACTACCCCGGGGACACCGGGGAGCTGTTTTTT. As protein: CASSPYYPGDTGELFF. This chain links TRBV19 with TRBJ2-2; maybe TRBD2 (5 bases). Germline assignment: CDR1 LNHDA and CDR2 SQIVND (reference sequence). CDR3 size: 16 residues. V was shortened by 5 bases and J by 3 bases, with 16 bases between the two germline ends.

V and J are TRBV5-4 and TRBJ1-1, with 7 bases matching TRBD1. CDR1 and CDR2 from the germline V gene are SGHNT and YYREEE (reference sequence). The CDR3 length is 13 residues. Trimming took 1 base from V and 4 from J; bases not matched to a gene: 1. CDR3 sequence: CASSLSGGTEAFF. CDR3 sequence (DNA): TGTGCCAGCAGCTTGTCAGGGGGCACTGAAGCTTTCTTT.